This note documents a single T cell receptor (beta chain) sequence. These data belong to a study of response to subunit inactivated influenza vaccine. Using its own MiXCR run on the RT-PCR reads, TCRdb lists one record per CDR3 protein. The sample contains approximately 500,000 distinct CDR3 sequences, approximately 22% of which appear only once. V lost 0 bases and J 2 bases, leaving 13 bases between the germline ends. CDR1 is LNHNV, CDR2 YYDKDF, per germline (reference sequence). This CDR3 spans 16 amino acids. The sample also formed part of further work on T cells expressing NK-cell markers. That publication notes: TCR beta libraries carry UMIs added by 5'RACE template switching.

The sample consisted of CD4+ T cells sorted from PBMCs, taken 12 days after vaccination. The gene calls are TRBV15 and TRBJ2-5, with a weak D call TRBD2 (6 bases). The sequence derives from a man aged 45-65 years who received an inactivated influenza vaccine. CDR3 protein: CATSRDRGTPQETQYF. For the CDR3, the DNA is TGTGCCACCAGCAGAGACCGCGGGACTCCACAAGAGACCCAGTACTTC.